The 15 T cell receptor beta chains presented below share a single source sample, sequenced in a study of regulatory T cells in long-lasting Graves disease. According to the study, TCR beta libraries were built with iRepertoire HTBI primers and CDR3-region Arm-PCR. Via MiXCR, TCRdb re-called the multiplex PCR reads, giving one row per CDR3 protein. The top ten clones hold 8.9% of a sample with over 450,000 distinct CDR3 sequences, about 12% of them seen once. Time point noted: newly diagnosed GD, antithyroid drugs for less than 3 months. RNA extracted from PBMCs served as the sequencing template. This sample was also put to use in a study of T cells in Graves' hyperthyroidism and ophthalmopathy.

Source: peripheral blood mononuclear cells (PBMCs), taken at new diagnosis, from a patient treated with antithyroid drugs. These receptor sequences come from a woman in her thirties with Graves disease.

This clonotype appeared many times. The chain has TRBV5-1 and TRBJ2-7; 13 nucleotides align to TRBD2. The CDR3 consists of 18 residues. Looked up from germline, CDR1 is SGHRS and CDR2 is YFSETQ. The trim removed 4 bases at V and 3 bases at J, leaving 13 bases unmatched. CDR3 residues: CASSPGTSGTLLRYEQYF. CDR3 bases: TGCGCCAGCAGCCCCGGGACTAGCGGGACTCTTTTACGCTACGAGCAGTACTTC.

V and J are TRBV7-2 and TRBJ1-1; no reliable D call. This CDR3 region has 16 residues. Germline CDR1 reads SGHTA; CDR2 reads FQGNSA. Trimming left V 5 bases short and J 1 base short, with 17 bases between. The CDR3 loop is CASSPLAQLPNTEAFF. The CDR3 DNA is TGTGCCAGCAGCCCTCTTGCCCAACTACCGAACACTGAAGCTTTCTTT.

The gene calls are TRBV6-1 and TRBJ1-2, with 7 bases lining up with TRBD1. There are 18 residues in the CDR3. Germline CDR1 and CDR2: MNHNS and SASEGT. J was trimmed by 3 bases and V by 1 base; bases with no gene match: 14. The chain's CDR3 is CASSEDTGTGQLDYGYTF. The CDR3 DNA follows: TGTGCCAGCAGTGAAGACACAGGAACGGGACAGTTGGACTATGGCTACACCTTC.

This clonotype appeared many times. The chain has TRBV5-5 and TRBJ2-2; D remains ambiguous. Germline CDR1 and CDR2: SGHKS and YYEKEE (reference sequence). Trimming cost V 4 bases and J 7 bases, with 11 bases left between them. This CDR3 is built from 13 residues. The CDR3 sequence: CASSAEPDGELFF. The CDR3 bases are TGTGCCAGCAGCGCTGAGCCGGACGGGGAGCTGTTTTTT.

CDR3 nucleotides: TGTGCCAGCCGAGTAGCGGGATCCTCCTACGAGCAGTACTTC. It codes for CASRVAGSSYEQYF. The chain recombines TRBV6-2 or TRBV6-3 with TRBJ2-7, with 8 nucleotides matching TRBD2. The V segment lost 8 bases and the J segment 0 bases; nucleotides outside the gene matches: 6. The CDR3 length is 14 residues. In germline, CDR1 is MNHEY, CDR2 SVGEGT.

This clonotype was seen at least ten times. The rearrangement uses TRBV18 and TRBJ2-1; 10 bases align to TRBD2. V lost 3 bases and J lost 13; bases outside the gene matches: 6. This CDR3 is built from 13 residues. Germline V gives CDR1 KGHSH, CDR2 LQKENI. The CDR3 DNA reads as TGTGCCAGCTCACCCCTCACTAGCGGGGATCAGTTCTTC. Its translation: CASSPLTSGDQFF.

This clonotype was recorded at least ten times. The chain employs TRBV25-1 and TRBJ1-1, with D unclear. There are 13 residues in the CDR3. Germline loops: CDR1 MGHDK, CDR2 SYGVNS. V gave up 6 bases and J gave up 7 bases, with 15 bases separating them. CDR3 nucleotides: TGTGCCAGCAGATACGGTAGAACCATTGAAGCTTTCTTT. Protein product: CASRYGRTIEAFF. Full variable domain (outside the CDR3, taken from reference TRBV25-1 and TRBJ1-1): EADIYQTPRYLVIGTGKKITLECSQTMGHDKMYWYQQDPGMELHLIHYSYGVNSTEKGDLSSESTVSRIRTEHFPLTLESARPSHTSQYLCASRYGRTIEAFFGQGTRLTVV.

The chain combines TRBV5-8 with TRBJ2-7; D gene ambiguous. CDR3 size: 14 residues. V shed 4 bases and J shed 2 bases, with 13 bases lying between them. The germline V gene has CDR1 SGHTS and CDR2 YDEGEE. The CDR3 loop is CASSPRRQTYEQYF. The CDR3 DNA reads as TGTGCCAGCAGCCCACGTCGTCAAACCTACGAGCAGTACTTC.

This clonotype was picked up many times. This sequence joins TRBV7-2 and TRBJ1-5; a possible D gene is TRBD1 (5 bases). Trimming shortened V by 5 bases and J by 4 bases, and 15 bases separated the two germline ends. The CDR3 spans 15 residues. Germline V CDR1 and CDR2: SGHTA, FQGNSA. The CDR3 region is CASSRLGRGNQPQHF. In nucleotides, the CDR3 is TGTGCCAGCAGCCGCCTGGGACGGGGAAATCAGCCCCAGCATTTT.

In this sample, this clonotype turned up many times. The rearrangement links TRBV11-1 to TRBJ1-4, with a weak D call TRBD1 (5 bases). The germline V gene has CDR1 SGHAT and CDR2 FQDESV (reference sequence). This CDR3 contains 13 residues. V was shortened by 5 bases and J by 8 bases, with 12 bases between the two germline ends. CDR3 bases: TGTGCCAGCAGCCGGGGACGTTCGGAAAAACTGTTTTTT. Translating it yields CASSRGRSEKLFF.

This clonotype was recorded many times. This chain links TRBV20-1 with TRBJ2-2; possibly TRBD2 for D (6 bases). V shed 2 bases and J shed 3 bases, with 16 bases lying between them. CDR3 length: 16 amino acids. Germline assignment: CDR1 DFQATT and CDR2 SNEGSKA (reference sequence). CDR3 DNA: TGCAGTGCTAGAATTCCCTTAGCGGAGTACACCGGGGAGCTGTTTTTT. Its translation: CSARIPLAEYTGELFF.

This clonotype was recorded many times. V is TRBV19 and J is TRBJ1-2; a weak D match, TRBD1 (5 bases). V was shortened by 3 bases and J by 4 bases, with 15 bases between the two germline ends. CDR1 and CDR2 (germline): LNHDA, SQIVND (reference sequence). This CDR3 is built from 15 residues. In nucleotides, the CDR3 is TGTGCCAGTAGTATTGGGGGGATCCCCCTCTATGGCTACACCTTC. This encodes CASSIGGIPLYGYTF.

This clonotype appeared many times. This rearrangement joins TRBV28 to TRBJ2-3; 13 bases are a match to TRBD2. The CDR3 sequence is 20 residues long. Germline V gene lookup returns CDR1 MDHEN and CDR2 SYDVKM. Trimming cost V 3 bases and J 3 bases; bases outside gene matches: 15. CDR3 sequence reads: CASSFPMGEWTSGRTDTQYF. The CDR3 nucleotides are TGTGCCAGCAGTTTTCCCATGGGGGAATGGACTAGCGGGAGAACAGATACGCAGTATTTT.

This clonotype has ten or more counts. This rearrangement joins TRBV12-3 or TRBV12-4 to TRBJ2-1; 8 bases fit TRBD2. The V and J ends lost 3 bases and 6 bases, in that order; junction bases with no gene match: 10. CDR3 length: 16 residues. The CDR3 loop reads CASSFVIGLAVNEQFF. The CDR3 nucleotides are TGTGCCAGCAGTTTTGTGATCGGACTAGCCGTCAATGAGCAGTTCTTC.

V and J are TRBV29-1 and TRBJ2-3; possible D gene TRBD2, 6 bases. The CDR3 is 14 amino acids. The V gene lost 8 bases and the J gene lost 2 bases, with 17 bases spanning the gap. Germline CDR1 and CDR2: SQVTM and ANQGSEA. CDR3 residues: CSPILSGSTDTQYF. The DNA for the CDR3 is TGCAGCCCTATCCTTAGCGGCTCCACAGATACGCAGTATTTT.